This T cell receptor (beta chain) came from a study of T cell responses to AZD1222 COVID-19 vaccine. The wider study: The study pooled second doses at about 4 or about 12 weeks.

Whole-study results and caveats: There were vaccine-associated CD4 TCRs across spike, dominant at 160-218 and 743-854. The peak T cell response came first, and repertoires were sampled only after it. After two AZD1222 doses, spike-specific TCR breadth and depth rose versus day 0.

Of note for this clone: What it binds is not known.

V lost 3 bases and J 0 bases, leaving 10 bases between the germline ends. Germline V gene data show CDR1 as SGDLS and CDR2 as YYNGEE. The CDR3 runs 15 residues. Sequencing used immunoSEQ multiplex PCR; TCRdb keeps in-frame clones, though not all of them. The repertoire holds about 67,000 clones, with around 84% as singletons. J is TRBJ1-3 and V is TRBV9; the D gene is possibly TRBD1 (6 bases). The sample in question was peripheral blood, obtained on day 0 of AZD1222 vaccination. The sequence was collected from an adult in good health. As DNA, the CDR3 is TGTGCCAGCAGCGCTCAGGGGTACTCTGGAAACACCATATATTTT. It yields the protein CASSAQGYSGNTIYF.